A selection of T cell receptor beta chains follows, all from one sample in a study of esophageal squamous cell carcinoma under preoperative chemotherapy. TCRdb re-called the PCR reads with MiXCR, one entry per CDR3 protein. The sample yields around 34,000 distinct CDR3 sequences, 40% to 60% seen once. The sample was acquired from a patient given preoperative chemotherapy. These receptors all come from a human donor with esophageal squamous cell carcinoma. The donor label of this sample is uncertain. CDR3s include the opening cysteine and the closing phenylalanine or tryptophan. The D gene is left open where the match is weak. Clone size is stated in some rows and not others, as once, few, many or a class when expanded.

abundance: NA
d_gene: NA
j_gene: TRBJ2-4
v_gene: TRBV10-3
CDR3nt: TGCCGCGTCACGGGGCAGAGCGCCAAAAACACTCAGTACTTC
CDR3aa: CRVTGQSAKNTQYF

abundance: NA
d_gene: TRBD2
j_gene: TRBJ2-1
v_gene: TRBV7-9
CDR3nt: TGTGCCAGCAGCCCCGGGACTAGCGGGAGGGATGAGCAGTTCTTC
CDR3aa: CASSPGTSGRDEQFF

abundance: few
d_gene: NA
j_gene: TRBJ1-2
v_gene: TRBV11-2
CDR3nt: TGTGCCAGCAGCTTAGAAGGGGTAGGCTACACCTTC
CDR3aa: CASSLEGVGYTF

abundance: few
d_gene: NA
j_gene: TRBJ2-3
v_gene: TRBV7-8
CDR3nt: TGTGCCAGCAGCTTAGATGACAGGTGGGCAGATACGCAGTATTTT
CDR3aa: CASSLDDRWADTQYF

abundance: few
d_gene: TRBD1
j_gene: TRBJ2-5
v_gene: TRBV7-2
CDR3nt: TGTGCCAGCAGCGCCCCGACAGGGGGTGGAGAGACCCAGTACTTC
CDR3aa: CASSAPTGGGETQYF

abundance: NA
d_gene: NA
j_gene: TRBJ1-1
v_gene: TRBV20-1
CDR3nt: TGCAGTGCTGCAACCCCTGGGGTTGTCACTGAAGCTTTCTTT
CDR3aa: CSAATPGVVTEAFF

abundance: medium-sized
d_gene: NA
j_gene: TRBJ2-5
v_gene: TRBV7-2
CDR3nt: TGTGCCAGCAGGCGGGGTCCTAAAGAGACCCAGTACTTC
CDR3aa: CASRRGPKETQYF

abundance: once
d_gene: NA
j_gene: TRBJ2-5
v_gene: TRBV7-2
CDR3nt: TGTGCCAGCAGCTTAGCGGTCCCCGAGGGCCTTGTCCAAGAGACCCAGTACTTC
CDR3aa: CASSLAVPEGLVQETQYF

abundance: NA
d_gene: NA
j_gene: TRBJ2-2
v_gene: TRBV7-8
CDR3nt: TGTGCCAGCAGCCGCCTAGGGGGGGTAAGCACAGAGGAGCAGTTTTTT
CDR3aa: CASSRLGGVSTEEQFF

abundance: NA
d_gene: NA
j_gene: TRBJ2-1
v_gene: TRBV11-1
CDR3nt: TGTGCCAGCAGCTTAGAATCCAGCTCCTACAATGAGCAGTTCTTC
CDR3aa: CASSLESSSYNEQFF

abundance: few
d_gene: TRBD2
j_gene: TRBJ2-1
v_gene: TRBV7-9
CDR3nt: TGTGCCAGCAGCTTGGGGGGGGGGGGGGGGACCTACAATGAGCAGTTCTTC
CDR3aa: CASSLGGGGGTYNEQFF

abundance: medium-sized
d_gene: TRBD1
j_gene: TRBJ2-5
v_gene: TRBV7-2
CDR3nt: TGTGCCAGCAACCGGGACAGGGCATACAATGAGCAGTACTTC
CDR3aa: CASNRDRAYNEQYF

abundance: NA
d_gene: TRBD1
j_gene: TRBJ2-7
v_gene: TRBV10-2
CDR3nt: TGCGCCAGTACGACAGGGGGCTACGAGCAGTACTTC
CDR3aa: CASTTGGYEQYF

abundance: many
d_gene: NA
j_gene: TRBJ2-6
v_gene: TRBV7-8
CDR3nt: TGTGCCAGCAGCTTAGATGTGGGGGCGCGCGGGGCCAACGTCCTGACTTTC
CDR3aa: CASSLDVGARGANVLTF

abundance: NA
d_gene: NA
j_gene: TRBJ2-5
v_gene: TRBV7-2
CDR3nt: TGTGCCAGCAGACCAGGGGCCGGTAGCCGGGACACAGATACCCAGTACTTC
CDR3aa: CASRPGAGSRDTDTQYF

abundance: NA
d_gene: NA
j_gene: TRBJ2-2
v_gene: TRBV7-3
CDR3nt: TGTGCCAGGGGCTGTACGCACGACGAGGAGCTGTTTTTT
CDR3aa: CARGCTHDEELFF

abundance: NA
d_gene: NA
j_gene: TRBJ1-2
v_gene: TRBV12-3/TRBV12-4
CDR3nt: TGTGCCAGCAGTATCGGTCCCCTTGGCTACACCTTC
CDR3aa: CASSIGPLGYTF

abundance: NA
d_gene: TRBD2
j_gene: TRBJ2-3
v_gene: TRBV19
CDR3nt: TGTGCCAGCCGCCGTGGCCGGGGGGGGGGCACAGATACGCAGTATTTT
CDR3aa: CASRRGRGGGTDTQYF

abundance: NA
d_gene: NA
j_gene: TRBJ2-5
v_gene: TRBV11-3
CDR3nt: TGTGCCAGCAGCGCGGGGCCCGGGGGACGGGACCAAGATACCCAGTACTTC
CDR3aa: CASSAGPGGRDQDTQYF

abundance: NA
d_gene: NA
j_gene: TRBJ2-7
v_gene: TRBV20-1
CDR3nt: TGCAGTGTAATTGCGGGCAGGGTCTACGAGCAGTACTTC
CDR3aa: CSVIAGRVYEQYF

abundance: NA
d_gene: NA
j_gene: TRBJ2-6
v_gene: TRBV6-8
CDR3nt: TGTGCCAGCACAGGGCCGCCGTGCTCCTACGAGCTGACTTTC
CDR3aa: CASTGPPCSYELTF

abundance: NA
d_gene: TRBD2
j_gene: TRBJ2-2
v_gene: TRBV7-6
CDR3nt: TGTGCCAGCAGCTTAGTGATTAGCGGGGGGGTGAGCACCGGGGCGCTGTTTTTT
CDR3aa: CASSLVISGGVSTGALFF

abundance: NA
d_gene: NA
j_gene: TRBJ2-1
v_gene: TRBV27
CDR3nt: TGTGCCAGCAGTCCAGGACACACCTACAATGAGCAGTTCTTC
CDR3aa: CASSPGHTYNEQFF

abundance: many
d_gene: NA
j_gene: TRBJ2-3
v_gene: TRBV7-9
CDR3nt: TGTGCCAGCAGCCCCTCTCCCCCCAAGTCAGATACGCAGTATTTT
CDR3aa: CASSPSPPKSDTQYF

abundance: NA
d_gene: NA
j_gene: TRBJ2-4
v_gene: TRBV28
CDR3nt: TGTGCCAGCAGGTTTGTAGGAGACAAAAACACTCAGTACTTC
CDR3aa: CASRFVGDKNTQYF

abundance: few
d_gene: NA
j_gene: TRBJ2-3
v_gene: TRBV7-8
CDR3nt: TGTGCCAGCAGCCGCCTAGGGGGGGTAAACACCGGGGCGCAGTATTTT
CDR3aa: CASSRLGGVNTGAQYF

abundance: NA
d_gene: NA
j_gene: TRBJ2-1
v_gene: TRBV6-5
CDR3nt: TGTGCCAGCAGTTACTCATCAGGGGGGAACAATGAGCAGTTCTTC
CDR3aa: CASSYSSGGNNEQFF

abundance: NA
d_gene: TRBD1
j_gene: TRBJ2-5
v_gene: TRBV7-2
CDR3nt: TGTGCCAGCAGCCTAGGCGGTTTAGGGACAGGACAGCTAGCGACCCAGTACTTC
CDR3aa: CASSLGGLGTGQLATQYF

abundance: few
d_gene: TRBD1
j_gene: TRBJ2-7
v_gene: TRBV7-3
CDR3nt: TGTGCCAGCAGCAAACGACCGGGACAGCTATTCTACGAGCAGTACTTC
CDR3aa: CASSKRPGQLFYEQYF

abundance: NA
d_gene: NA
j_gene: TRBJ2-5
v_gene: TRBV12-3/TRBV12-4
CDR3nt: TGTGCCAGGAGGGGCGGGGGCGGTGACCCAGATACCCAGTACTTT
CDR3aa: CARRGGGGDPDTQYF

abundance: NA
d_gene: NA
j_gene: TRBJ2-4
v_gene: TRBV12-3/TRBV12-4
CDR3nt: TGTGCCAGCAGTACCACTGGGCGGGGCGGCAAAGATATTCAGTACTTC
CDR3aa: CASSTTGRGGKDIQYF

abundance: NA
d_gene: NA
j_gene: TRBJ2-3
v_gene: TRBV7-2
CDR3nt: TGTGCCAGCAGCAAATCCACAGGCTCCAGCACAGATACGCAGTATTTT
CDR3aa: CASSKSTGSSTDTQYF